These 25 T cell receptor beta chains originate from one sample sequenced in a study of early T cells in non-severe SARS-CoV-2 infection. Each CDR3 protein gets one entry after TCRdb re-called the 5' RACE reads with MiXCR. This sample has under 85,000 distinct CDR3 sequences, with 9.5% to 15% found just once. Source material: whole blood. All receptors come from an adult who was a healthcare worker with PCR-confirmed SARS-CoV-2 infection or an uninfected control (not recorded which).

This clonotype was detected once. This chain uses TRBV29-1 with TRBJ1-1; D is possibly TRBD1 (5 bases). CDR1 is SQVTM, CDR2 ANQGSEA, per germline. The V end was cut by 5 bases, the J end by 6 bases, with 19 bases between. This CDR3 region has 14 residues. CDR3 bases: TGCAGCGTTTGGGACGGTTGGTTAAACTCTGAAGCTTTCTTT. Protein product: CSVWDGWLNSEAFF.

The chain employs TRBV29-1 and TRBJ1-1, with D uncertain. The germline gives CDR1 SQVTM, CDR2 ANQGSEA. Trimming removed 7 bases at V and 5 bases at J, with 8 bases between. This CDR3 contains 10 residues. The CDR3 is CSGRWTEAFF. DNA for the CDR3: TGCAGCGGAAGGTGGACTGAAGCTTTCTTT.

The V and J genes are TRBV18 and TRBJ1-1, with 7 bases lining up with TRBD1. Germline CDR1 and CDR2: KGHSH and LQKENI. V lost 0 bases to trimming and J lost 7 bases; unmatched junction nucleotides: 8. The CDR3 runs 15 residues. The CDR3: CASSPPTGNRNEAFF. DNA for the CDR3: TGTGCCAGCTCACCACCGACAGGGAATAGGAATGAAGCTTTCTTT.

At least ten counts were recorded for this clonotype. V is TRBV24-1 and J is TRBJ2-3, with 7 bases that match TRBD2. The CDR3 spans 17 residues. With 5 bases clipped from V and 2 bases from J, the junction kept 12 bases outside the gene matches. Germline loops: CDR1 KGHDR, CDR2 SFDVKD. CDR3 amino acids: CATSGSGGRGNTDTQYF. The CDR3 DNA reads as TGTGCCACCAGTGGCTCTGGTGGGCGGGGGAACACAGATACGCAGTATTTT.

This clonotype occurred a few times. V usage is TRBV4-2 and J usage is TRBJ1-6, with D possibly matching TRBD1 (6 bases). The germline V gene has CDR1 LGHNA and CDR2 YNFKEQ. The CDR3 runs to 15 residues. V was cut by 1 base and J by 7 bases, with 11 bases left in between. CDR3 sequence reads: CASSQGAGANSPLHF. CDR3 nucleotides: TGTGCCAGCAGCCAAGGGGCAGGGGCAAATTCACCCCTCCACTTT.

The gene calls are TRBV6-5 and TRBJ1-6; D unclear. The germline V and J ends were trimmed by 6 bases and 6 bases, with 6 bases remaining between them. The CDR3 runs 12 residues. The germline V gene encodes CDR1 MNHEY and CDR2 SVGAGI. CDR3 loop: CASRKGNSPLHF. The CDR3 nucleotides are TGTGCCAGCAGGAAGGGTAATTCACCCCTCCACTTT.

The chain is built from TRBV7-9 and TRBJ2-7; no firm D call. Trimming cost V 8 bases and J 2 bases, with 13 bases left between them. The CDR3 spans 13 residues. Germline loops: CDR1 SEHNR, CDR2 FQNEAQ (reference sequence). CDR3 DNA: TGTGCCAGCTCTAGTGGGTATCCCTACGAGCAGTACTTC. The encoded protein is CASSSGYPYEQYF.

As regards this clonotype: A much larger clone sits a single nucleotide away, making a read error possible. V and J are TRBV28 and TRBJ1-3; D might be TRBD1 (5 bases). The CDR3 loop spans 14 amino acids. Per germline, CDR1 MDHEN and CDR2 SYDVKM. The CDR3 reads CASSLQVSGNSIYF. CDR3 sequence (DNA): TGTGCCAGCAGTCTACAGGTCTCTGGAAACTCCATATATTTT.

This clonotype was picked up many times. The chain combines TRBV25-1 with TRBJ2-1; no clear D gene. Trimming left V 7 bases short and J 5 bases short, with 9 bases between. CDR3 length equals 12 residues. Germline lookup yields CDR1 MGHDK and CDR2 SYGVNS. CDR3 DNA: TGTGCCAGCACCACAAAGGACAATGAGCAGTTCTTC. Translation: CASTTKDNEQFF.

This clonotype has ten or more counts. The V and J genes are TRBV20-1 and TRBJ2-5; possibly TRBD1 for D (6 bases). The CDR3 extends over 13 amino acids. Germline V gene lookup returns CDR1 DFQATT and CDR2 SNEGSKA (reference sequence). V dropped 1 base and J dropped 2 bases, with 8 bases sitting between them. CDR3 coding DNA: TGCAGTGCTAGAGGGACAGTTCAAGAGACCCAGTACTTC. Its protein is CSARGTVQETQYF.

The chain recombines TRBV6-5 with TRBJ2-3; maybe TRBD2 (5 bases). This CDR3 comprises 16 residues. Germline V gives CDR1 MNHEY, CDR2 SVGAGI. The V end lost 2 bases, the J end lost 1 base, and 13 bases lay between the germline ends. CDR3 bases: TGTGCCAGCAGTTACCTAGTGACTACCGGCACAGATACGCAGTATTTT. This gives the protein CASSYLVTTGTDTQYF.

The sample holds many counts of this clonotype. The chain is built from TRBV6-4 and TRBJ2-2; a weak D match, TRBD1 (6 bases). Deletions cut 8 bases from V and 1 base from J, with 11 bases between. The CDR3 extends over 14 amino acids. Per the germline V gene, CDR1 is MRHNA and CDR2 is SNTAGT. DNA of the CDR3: TGTGCCAGCTCGGACAGACAGAACACCGGGGAGCTGTTTTTT. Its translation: CASSDRQNTGELFF.

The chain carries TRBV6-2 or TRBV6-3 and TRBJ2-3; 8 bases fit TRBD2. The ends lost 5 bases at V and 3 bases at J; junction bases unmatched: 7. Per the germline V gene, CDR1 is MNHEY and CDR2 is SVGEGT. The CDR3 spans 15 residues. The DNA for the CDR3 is TGTGCCAGCAGTCCACCGATAGCGGGGACAGATACGCAGTATTTT. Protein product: CASSPPIAGTDTQYF.

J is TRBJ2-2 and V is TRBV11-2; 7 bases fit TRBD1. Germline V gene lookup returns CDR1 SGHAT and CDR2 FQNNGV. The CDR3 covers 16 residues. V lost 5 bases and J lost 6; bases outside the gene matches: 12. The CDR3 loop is CASSTHSGQQPGELFF. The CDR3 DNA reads TGTGCCAGCAGCACCCATTCGGGACAGCAACCCGGGGAGCTGTTTTTT.

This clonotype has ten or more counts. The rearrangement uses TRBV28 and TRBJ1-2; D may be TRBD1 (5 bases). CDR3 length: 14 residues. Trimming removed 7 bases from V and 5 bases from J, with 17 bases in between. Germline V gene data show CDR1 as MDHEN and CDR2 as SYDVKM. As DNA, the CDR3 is TGTGCCAGCACCCCGCGACAGTTTTTATATGGCTACACCTTC. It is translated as CASTPRQFLYGYTF.

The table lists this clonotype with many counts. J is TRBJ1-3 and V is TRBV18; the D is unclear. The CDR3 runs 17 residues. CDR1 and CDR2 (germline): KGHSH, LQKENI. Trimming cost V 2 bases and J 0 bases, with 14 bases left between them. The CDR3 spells CASSPRPMRSSGNTIYF. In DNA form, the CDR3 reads TGTGCCAGCTCACCAAGGCCGATGCGGAGCTCTGGAAACACCATATATTTT.

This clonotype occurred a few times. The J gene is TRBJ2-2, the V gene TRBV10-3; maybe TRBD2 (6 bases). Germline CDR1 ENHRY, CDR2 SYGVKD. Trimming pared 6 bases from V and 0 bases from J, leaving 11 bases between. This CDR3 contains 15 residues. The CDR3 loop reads CAISPSSANTGELFF. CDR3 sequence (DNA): TGTGCCATCAGCCCCTCTAGCGCGAACACCGGGGAGCTGTTTTTT.

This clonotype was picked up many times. DNA of the CDR3: TGTGCCAGCAGGTACCTAGGACCGCCCTACGAGCAGTACTTC. Its translation is CASRYLGPPYEQYF. The V call is TRBV28, the J call TRBJ2-7, with D uncertain. Trimming removed 6 bases at V and 2 bases at J, with 14 bases between. The CDR3 is made up of 14 amino acids. Germline V CDR1 and CDR2: MDHEN, SYDVKM.

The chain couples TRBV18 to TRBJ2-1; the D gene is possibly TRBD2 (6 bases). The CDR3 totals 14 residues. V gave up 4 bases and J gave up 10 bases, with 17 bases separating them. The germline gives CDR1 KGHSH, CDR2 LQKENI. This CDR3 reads CASSRDPPGLEQFF. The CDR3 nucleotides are TGTGCCAGCTCACGTGACCCGCCGGGACTCGAGCAGTTCTTC.

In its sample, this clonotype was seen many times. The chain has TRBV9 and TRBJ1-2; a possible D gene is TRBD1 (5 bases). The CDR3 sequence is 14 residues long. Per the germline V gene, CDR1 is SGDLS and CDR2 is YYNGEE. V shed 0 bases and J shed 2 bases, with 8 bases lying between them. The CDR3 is CASSVGDSNYGYTF. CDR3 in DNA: TGTGCCAGCAGCGTAGGAGACAGCAACTATGGCTACACCTTC.

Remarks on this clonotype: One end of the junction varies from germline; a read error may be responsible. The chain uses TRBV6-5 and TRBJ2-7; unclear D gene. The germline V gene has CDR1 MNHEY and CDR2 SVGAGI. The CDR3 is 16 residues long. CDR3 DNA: TGTGCCAGCATTTACCCCGTAGAGGTTGGGTCCTACGAGCAGTACTTC. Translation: CASIYPVEVGSYEQYF.

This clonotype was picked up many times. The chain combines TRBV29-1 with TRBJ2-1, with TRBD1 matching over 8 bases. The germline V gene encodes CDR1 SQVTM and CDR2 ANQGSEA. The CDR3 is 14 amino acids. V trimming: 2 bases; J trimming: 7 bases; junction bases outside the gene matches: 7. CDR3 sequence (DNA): TGCAGCGTTGAAAAACAGGGGGATTGGAATGAGCAGTTCTTC. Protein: CSVEKQGDWNEQFF.

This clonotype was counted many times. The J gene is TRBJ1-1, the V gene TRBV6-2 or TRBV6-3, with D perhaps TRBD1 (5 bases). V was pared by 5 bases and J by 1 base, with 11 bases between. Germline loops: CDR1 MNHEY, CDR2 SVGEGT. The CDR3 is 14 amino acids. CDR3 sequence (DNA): TGTGCCAGCAGTGGGGGACTTACGAACACTGAAGCTTTCTTT. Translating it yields CASSGGLTNTEAFF.

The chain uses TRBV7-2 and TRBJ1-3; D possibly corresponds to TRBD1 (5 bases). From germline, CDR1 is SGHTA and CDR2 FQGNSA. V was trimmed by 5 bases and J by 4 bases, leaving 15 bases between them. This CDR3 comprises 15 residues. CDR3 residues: CASSTRAESGNTIYF. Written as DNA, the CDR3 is TGTGCCAGCAGCACCAGGGCGGAGAGCGGAAACACCATATATTTT. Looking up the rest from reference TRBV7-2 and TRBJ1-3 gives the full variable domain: GAGVSQSPSNKVTEKGKDVELRCDPISGHTALYWYRQSLGQGLEFLIYFQGNSAPDKSGLPSDRFSAERTGGSVSTLTIQRTQQEDSAVYLCASSTRAESGNTIYFGEGSWLTVV.

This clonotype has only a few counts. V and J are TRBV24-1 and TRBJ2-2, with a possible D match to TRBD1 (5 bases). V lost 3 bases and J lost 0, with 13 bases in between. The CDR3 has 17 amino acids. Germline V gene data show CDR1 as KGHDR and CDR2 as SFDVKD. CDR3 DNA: TGTGCCACCAGTGATCGACAGAACACCGCGAACACCGGGGAGCTGTTTTTT. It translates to CATSDRQNTANTGELFF.